Below are 29 T cell receptor beta chains sequenced from a single sample in a study of blood T cell repertoires in COVID-19. Clones were read by immunoSEQ multiplex PCR, and TCRdb kept only the in-frame ones, dropping some. The sample includes nearly 250,000 clones, roughly 88% seen only once; the top ten take 5.5% to 6.5%. Sequenced input: peripheral blood. These receptors all stem from a woman at least 80 years old with COVID-19, enrolled during active disease.

V gene TRBV5-1 combines with J gene TRBJ2-7; D may be TRBD2 (6 bases). Germline V gene sequence: CDR1 SGHRS, CDR2 YFSETQ. The CDR3 loop spans 13 amino acids. Trimming took 4 bases from V and 9 from J, leaving 17 bases between them. The CDR3 region has the DNA TGCGCCAGCAGCACGGGAGAATTAAGCGGGCAGTACTTC. Its protein is CASSTGELSGQYF. Combining the CDR3 with reference TRBV5-1 and TRBJ2-7 gives the whole variable domain KAGVTQTPRYLIKTRGQQVTLSCSPISGHRSVSWYQQTPGQGLQFLFEYFSETQRNKGNFPGRFSGRQFSNSRSEMNVSTLELGDSALYLCASSTGELSGQYFGPGTRLTVT.

The chain carries TRBV28 and TRBJ1-1; 10 bases match TRBD1. V shed 5 bases, J shed 11 bases, and the junction held 14 bases outside the gene matches. The CDR3 length is 15 residues. In germline, CDR1 is MDHEN, CDR2 SYDVKM. CDR3 sequence reads: CASSEPGQGRIRAFF. The CDR3 DNA reads as TGTGCCAGCAGTGAGCCGGGACAGGGGAGGATTAGGGCTTTCTTT.

This chain joins TRBV5-1 and TRBJ1-6, with no clear D. Germline lookup yields CDR1 SGHRS and CDR2 YFSETQ. CDR3 size: 14 residues. The V end lost 3 bases, the J end lost 4 bases, and 8 bases lay between the germline ends. DNA of the CDR3: TGCGCCAGCAGCTCTGGAGGTTATAATTCACCCCTCCACTTT. It translates to CASSSGGYNSPLHF.

This clone was observed once. The rearrangement joins TRBV4-1 to TRBJ2-3; 7 bases are a match to TRBD1. Germline V lookup: CDR1 MGHRA, CDR2 YSYEKL. After removal of 3 bases from V and 4 bases from J, the junction contained 10 bases not matched to a gene. CDR3 length equals 16 residues. The CDR3 region is CASSQSTGLAADTQYF. DNA for the CDR3: TGCGCCAGCAGCCAGTCGACAGGGTTGGCGGCAGATACGCAGTATTTT.

J is TRBJ2-3 and V is TRBV6-4, with 8 bases that match TRBD2. There are 20 residues in the CDR3. From germline, CDR1 is MRHNA and CDR2 SNTAGT. J was trimmed by 2 bases and V by 2 bases; bases with no gene match: 18. The CDR3 DNA reads as TGTGCCAGCAGTGACCCGCTGGAGCGGGGGAACCTCCAAATCACAGATACGCAGTATTTT. It encodes CASSDPLERGNLQITDTQYF.

The chain has TRBV5-1 and TRBJ2-7; TRBD2 might be the D (5 bases). V was trimmed by 2 bases and J by 4 bases, leaving 13 bases between them. Germline lookup yields CDR1 SGHRS and CDR2 YFSETQ. The CDR3 extends over 14 amino acids. CDR3 amino acids: CASSFGPGTYEQYF. The CDR3 DNA follows: TGCGCCAGCAGCTTTGGCCCGGGAACATACGAGCAGTACTTC.

This chain connects TRBV11-2 to TRBJ1-1; 8 bases are shared with TRBD1. Germline loops: CDR1 SGHAT, CDR2 FQNNGV. The CDR3 contains 14 residues. The J segment lost 7 bases and the V segment lost 7 bases, leaving 11 bases of the junction unmatched. The CDR3 sequence: CASIGQGPRREAFF. CDR3 DNA sequence: TGTGCCAGCATAGGACAGGGCCCACGGCGTGAAGCTTTCTTT.

This clone was seen a single time. The rearrangement uses TRBV19 and TRBJ2-7, with TRBD1 matching over 7 bases. This CDR3 comprises 15 residues. The V and J ends lost 5 bases and 5 bases, in that order; junction bases with no gene match: 12. CDR1 is LNHDA, CDR2 SQIVND, per germline (reference sequence). CDR3 DNA: TGTGCCAGTAGTCTACGGGACAGACCTCTCCACGAGCAGTACTTC. It yields the protein CASSLRDRPLHEQYF.

The gene calls are TRBV2 and TRBJ1-1; D is uncertain. Germline CDR1 reads SNHLY; CDR2 reads FYNNEI. This CDR3 contains 17 residues. Trimming removed 2 bases from V and 6 bases from J, with 22 bases in between. CDR3 region: CASSERTYGSYNPEAFF. The DNA of the CDR3 is TGTGCCAGCAGTGAAAGGACTTACGGGAGTTACAACCCTGAAGCTTTCTTT.

V is TRBV28 and J is TRBJ1-2; D may be TRBD1 (6 bases). The length of the CDR3 is 12 residues. Looked up from germline, CDR1 is MDHEN and CDR2 is SYDVKM. The V end was cut by 5 bases, the J end by 2 bases, with 6 bases between. This chain's CDR3 is CASSGGNYGYTF. In DNA, the CDR3 is TGTGCCAGCAGTGGGGGCAACTATGGCTACACCTTC.

V and J are TRBV18 and TRBJ2-1; TRBD1 might be the D (6 bases). This CDR3 is 12 amino acids long. CDR1 KGHSH and CDR2 LQKENI come from the germline V gene. V was trimmed by 4 bases and J by 11 bases, leaving 12 bases between them. Here the CDR3 DNA reads TGTGCCAGCTCACTACAGGGTAGTCAGCAGTTCTTC. Protein sequence: CASSLQGSQQFF.

This chain uses TRBV28 with TRBJ2-1; 10 nucleotides agree with TRBD1. The CDR3 runs to 16 residues. The germline V gene encodes CDR1 MDHEN and CDR2 SYDVKM. The V segment lost 6 bases and the J segment 4 bases; nucleotides outside the gene matches: 9. CDR3 amino acids: CASSPPRTGGYNEQFF. CDR3 sequence (DNA): TGTGCCAGCAGCCCACCTCGGACAGGGGGTTACAATGAGCAGTTCTTC. The variable domain in full, with the rest retrieved from reference TRBV28 and TRBJ2-1, is DVKVTQSSRYLVKRTGEKVFLECVQDMDHENMFWYRQDPGLGLRLIYFSYDVKMKEKGDIPEGYSVSREKKERFSLILESASTNQTSMYLCASSPPRTGGYNEQFFGPGTRLTVL.

V usage is TRBV20-1 and J usage is TRBJ1-2; D is undetermined. Germline CDR1 reads DFQATT; CDR2 reads SNEGSKA (reference sequence). The V and J ends lost 6 bases and 5 bases respectively, with 10 bases between them. The CDR3 runs to 11 residues. The CDR3 DNA reads TGCAGTGCGGTGACTTATTATGGCTACACCTTC. Its protein product is CSAVTYYGYTF.

This clone appeared once. The rearrangement uses TRBV7-6 and TRBJ1-2, with TRBD1 identical over 10 bases. This CDR3 comprises 13 residues. The germline gives CDR1 SGHVS, CDR2 FNYEAQ. V shed 1 base, J shed 7 bases, and the junction held 0 bases outside the gene matches. CDR3 region: CASSLGTGGGYTF. In nucleotides, the CDR3 is TGTGCCAGCAGCTTAGGGACAGGGGGTGGCTACACCTTC.

V usage is TRBV5-1 and J usage is TRBJ2-7; D unclear. CDR3 length: 13 amino acids. The germline gives CDR1 SGHRS, CDR2 YFSETQ. Trimming removed 3 bases from V and 6 bases from J, with 13 bases in between. This CDR3 is CASSSDGSREQYV. CDR3 coding DNA: TGCGCCAGCAGCTCCGACGGGTCCCGCGAGCAGTACGTC.

The V and J genes are TRBV5-4 and TRBJ1-2; TRBD1 is a possible D gene (5 bases). Trimming pared 0 bases from V and 6 bases from J, leaving 9 bases between. The CDR3 loop spans 13 amino acids. CDR1 is SGHNT, CDR2 YYREEE, per germline (reference sequence). CDR3 bases: TGTGCCAGCAGCTTGGGGGGGGAAAATGGCTACACCTTC. Encoded protein: CASSLGGENGYTF.

This sequence joins TRBV6-6 and TRBJ1-6; maybe TRBD1 (5 bases). Germline CDR1 and CDR2: MNHNY and SVGAGI (reference sequence). With 2 bases removed from V and 6 bases from J, the gap between germline ends came to 11 bases. The length of the CDR3 is 15 residues. CDR3 region: CASSYDQGTNSPLHF. In DNA form, the CDR3 reads TGTGCCAGCAGTTACGACCAGGGTACTAATTCACCCCTCCACTTT.

V is TRBV5-1 and J is TRBJ1-2; 9 bases are shared with TRBD1. Trimming removed 0 bases from V and 8 bases from J; junction bases left unmatched: 11. Germline values: CDR1 SGHRS, CDR2 YFSETQ. The CDR3 has 16 residues. Here the CDR3 reads CASSLDPTGGVQGYTF. In DNA, the CDR3 is TGCGCCAGCAGCTTGGACCCCACAGGGGGCGTTCAGGGCTACACCTTC.

The gene calls are TRBV3-1 (or the pseudogene TRBV3-2) and TRBJ2-7, with D perhaps matching TRBD1 (6 bases). Trimming left V 1 base short and J 7 bases short, with 14 bases between. The CDR3 totals 14 residues. Looked up from germline, CDR1 is LGHDT and CDR2 is YNNKEL (reference sequence). The CDR3 is CASSQVQGKGEQYF. CDR3 nucleotide sequence: TGTGCCAGCAGCCAAGTACAGGGAAAAGGGGAGCAGTACTTC.

V is TRBV7-6 and J is TRBJ2-1, with D possibly matching TRBD2 (6 bases). Germline V lookup: CDR1 SGHVS, CDR2 FNYEAQ. The CDR3 spans 16 residues. The V end lost 3 bases, the J end lost 2 bases, and 14 bases lay between the germline ends. DNA for the CDR3: TGTGCCAGCAGCTTCCGCCTGCGGGGAACCTACAATGAGCAGTTCTTC. Protein: CASSFRLRGTYNEQFF. Full variable domain (missing parts from reference TRBV7-6 and TRBJ2-1): GAGVSQSPRYKVTKRGQDVALRCDPISGHVSLYWYRQALGQGPEFLTYFNYEAQQDKSGLPNDRFSAERPEGSISTLTIQRTEQRDSAMYRCASSFRLRGTYNEQFFGPGTRLTVL.

The chain links TRBV5-1 to TRBJ1-5; D ambiguous. Germline CDR1 reads SGHRS; CDR2 reads YFSETQ. This CDR3 spans 15 amino acids. V was pared by 5 bases and J by 5 bases, with 17 bases between. The CDR3 region has the DNA TGCGCCAGCAGGAGTTCCCGTGCCCCGCATCAGCCCCAGCATTTT. Amino acid sequence: CASRSSRAPHQPQHF. Full variable domain (remainder filled in from reference TRBV5-1 and TRBJ1-5): KAGVTQTPRYLIKTRGQQVTLSCSPISGHRSVSWYQQTPGQGLQFLFEYFSETQRNKGNFPGRFSGRQFSNSRSEMNVSTLELGDSALYLCASRSSRAPHQPQHFGDGTRLSIL.

The CDR3 is CASSVVSGGPYNEQFF. CDR3 DNA: TGTGCCAGCAGCGTAGTCAGCGGGGGTCCCTACAATGAGCAGTTCTTC. The genes are TRBV9 and TRBJ2-1; 8 positions agree with TRBD2. The V and J ends lost 0 bases and 2 bases, in that order; junction bases with no gene match: 4. CDR3 length: 16 residues. Germline-derived CDR1 and CDR2 are SGDLS and YYNGEE.

The rearrangement links TRBV5-1 to TRBJ1-2; 9 bases map to TRBD1. The CDR3 loop spans 13 amino acids. The junction had 6 bases not matched to a gene; V was cut back by 4 bases and J by 8 bases. The germline V gene encodes CDR1 SGHRS and CDR2 YFSETQ. CDR3 sequence reads: CASSAGQGLGYTF. The CDR3, as DNA: TGCGCCAGCAGCGCGGGACAGGGATTAGGCTACACCTTC.

The chain is built from TRBV19 and TRBJ1-5, with D maybe TRBD1 (6 bases). V lost 5 bases and J 6 bases, leaving 17 bases between the germline ends. Per germline, CDR1 LNHDA and CDR2 SQIVND (reference sequence). This CDR3 spans 15 amino acids. CDR3 bases: TGTGCCAGTAGTGAAACGACAGGAACGGGTCAGCCCCAGCATTTT. This translates into CASSETTGTGQPQHF.

The V call is TRBV10-3, the J call TRBJ2-2; 8 bases map to TRBD1. This CDR3 region has 15 residues. V lost 4 bases to trimming and J lost 6 bases; unmatched junction nucleotides: 7. The germline V gene has CDR1 ENHRY and CDR2 SYGVKD. The CDR3 DNA reads as TGTGCCATCAGTGGATGGGGACAGGCCTCCGGGGAGCTGTTTTTT. Its translation is CAISGWGQASGELFF.

The rearrangement links TRBV18 to TRBJ1-5; no reliable D call. The length of the CDR3 is 13 residues. The germline V gene encodes CDR1 KGHSH and CDR2 LQKENI. V gave up 6 bases and J gave up 5 bases, with 11 bases separating them. CDR3 DNA sequence: TGTGCCAGCTCCTCCCTAGCCGATCAGCCCCAGCATTTT. This codes for CASSSLADQPQHF.

The rearrangement joins TRBV5-4 to TRBJ2-2; D perhaps matches TRBD1 (6 bases). This CDR3 is built from 17 residues. Germline V gene sequence: CDR1 SGHNT, CDR2 YYREEE (reference sequence). With 4 bases removed from V and 1 base from J, the gap between germline ends came to 17 bases. CDR3 protein: CASSPDSSLMNTGELFF. CDR3 sequence (DNA): TGTGCCAGCAGCCCGGACAGCTCCCTAATGAACACCGGGGAGCTGTTTTTT.

Remarks on this clone: Other DNA sequences in the same sample also yield this CDR3. The chain carries TRBV18 and TRBJ1-5; 8 positions match TRBD1. Trimming at V came to 2 bases and at J to 2 bases, leaving 2 bases not matched to a gene. This CDR3 contains 15 residues. Germline V gene lookup returns CDR1 KGHSH and CDR2 LQKENI. The CDR3: CASSPDRGGNQPQHF. For the CDR3, the DNA is TGTGCCAGCTCACCAGACAGGGGAGGCAATCAGCCCCAGCATTTT.

The chain is built from TRBV11-2 and TRBJ2-5, with 8 bases lining up with TRBD2. V shed 5 bases and J 5 bases; nucleotides not matched to a gene: 7. Germline V gene lookup returns CDR1 SGHAT and CDR2 FQNNGV. The CDR3 loop spans 14 amino acids. The CDR3 here is CASSTGGAWETQYF. CDR3 sequence (DNA): TGTGCCAGCAGCACCGGGGGGGCCTGGGAGACCCAGTACTTC.